The 10 T cell receptor beta chains in this list originate from one sample, sequenced in a study of blood T cells in healthy people across ages. The use of a sample-barcoded 5' primer and a J-beta primer mix characterized a second PCR of roughly 6 to 11 cycles. TCRdb re-called the 5' RACE reads with MiXCR, one entry per CDR3 protein. Counted here are 850,000 to 1,300,000 distinct CDR3 sequences, 40% to 45% occurring once; the ten biggest clones make up around 18%. Sequenced input: blood. Receptors originate from a woman aged 55-70 years in good health.

This clonotype was counted between two and nine times. This rearrangement joins TRBV7-3 to TRBJ2-7; D is perhaps TRBD2 (7 bases). The CDR3 sequence is 15 residues long. Germline V gene data show CDR1 as SGHTA and CDR2 as FQGTGA. Trimming cost V 1 base and J 2 bases, with 12 bases left between them. Written as DNA, the CDR3 is TGTGCCAGCAGCTTAAGCGGGGGACAAGCCTACGAGCAGTACTTC. Protein: CASSLSGGQAYEQYF.

V is TRBV7-2 and J is TRBJ1-1, with a tentative D call TRBD1 (6 bases). CDR3 length equals 17 residues. Germline V CDR1 and CDR2: SGHTA, FQGNSA. Trimming shortened V by 5 bases and J by 0 bases, and 19 bases separated the two germline ends. The CDR3 sequence is CASSRHGGFGLNTEAFF. The CDR3, as DNA: TGTGCCAGCAGCCGGCATGGGGGCTTCGGGCTGAACACTGAAGCTTTCTTT.

Notes on this clonotype: A much larger clone lies a single base off, so this may be a read error. The V call is TRBV24-1, the J call TRBJ2-1; 16 bases are shared with TRBD2. V dropped 7 bases and J dropped 8; count of bases not matched to a gene: 4. CDR3 length: 15 amino acids. Germline loops: CDR1 KGHDR, CDR2 SFDVKD. The CDR3 DNA reads as TGTGCCACCAGCGGGACTAGCGGGAGGGCCCATGAGCAGTTCTTC. Amino acid sequence: CATSGTSGRAHEQFF.

This clonotype was found a few times. The V and J genes are TRBV4-1 and TRBJ1-5; D is undetermined. CDR1 and CDR2 from the germline V gene are MGHRA and YSYEKL. The CDR3 sequence is 15 residues long. V dropped 2 bases and J dropped 6 bases, with 14 bases sitting between them. The CDR3 region is CASSQLPGLGQPQHF. CDR3 coding DNA: TGCGCCAGCAGCCAACTCCCCGGGCTGGGTCAGCCCCAGCATTTT.

This clonotype was counted between two and nine times. This may stem from a read error, because a much larger clone lies one nucleotide away. The gene calls are TRBV11-2 and TRBJ2-1; no definite D call. Trimming took 3 bases from V and 5 from J, leaving 2 bases between them. The CDR3 loop spans 11 amino acids. CDR1 is SGHAT, CDR2 FQNNGV, per germline. This chain's CDR3 is CASSFDNEQFF. CDR3 nucleotides: TGTGCCAGCAGCTTCGACAATGAGCAGTTCTTC.

This clonotype has a handful of counts. V gene TRBV28 combines with J gene TRBJ2-5; tentatively, D is TRBD2 (6 bases). V was cut by 5 bases and J by 6 bases, with 19 bases left in between. The CDR3 has 15 residues. Looked up from germline, CDR1 is MDHEN and CDR2 is SYDVKM. This chain's CDR3 is CASSVLAGGPKTQYF. CDR3 in DNA: TGTGCCAGCAGTGTCCTAGCTGGAGGGCCGAAGACCCAGTACTTC.

This clonotype was seen a few times. The V and J genes are TRBV5-1 and TRBJ2-5, with no clear D. The CDR3 runs 15 residues. Per the germline V gene, CDR1 is SGHRS and CDR2 is YFSETQ. Between the trimmed V and J ends, which lost 0 bases and 1 base, there was a span of 10 bases. The CDR3 coding sequence is TGCGCCAGCAGCTTGGAGGTGGGCAGCCAAGAGACCCAGTACTTC. This encodes CASSLEVGSQETQYF. Full variable domain (remainder filled in from reference TRBV5-1 and TRBJ2-5): KAGVTQTPRYLIKTRGQQVTLSCSPISGHRSVSWYQQTPGQGLQFLFEYFSETQRNKGNFPGRFSGRQFSNSRSEMNVSTLELGDSALYLCASSLEVGSQETQYFGPGTRLLVL.

The genes are TRBV12-3 or TRBV12-4 and TRBJ1-4; D is undetermined. The CDR3 consists of 13 residues. The V gene lost 5 bases and the J gene lost 10 bases, with 14 bases spanning the gap. The chain's CDR3 is CASSQSEGGKLFF. The DNA of the CDR3 is TGTGCCAGCAGTCAGAGCGAAGGCGGAAAACTGTTTTTT.

This sequence joins TRBV6-1 and TRBJ2-1; D not certain. This CDR3 is built from 10 residues. From germline, CDR1 is MNHNS and CDR2 SASEGT. Trimming stripped 7 bases from V and 10 bases from J, with 8 bases between. CDR3 nucleotides: TGTGCCAGCAATGAGGTAGAGCAGTTCTTC. It translates to CASNEVEQFF.

The table lists this clonotype with a few counts. This chain uses TRBV14 with TRBJ2-5; no clear D gene. V was trimmed by 1 base and J by 3 bases, leaving 18 bases between them. CDR1 SGHDN and CDR2 FVKESK come from the germline V gene. The length of the CDR3 is 17 residues. CDR3 residues: CASSQGSWGPWEETQYF. In DNA, the CDR3 is TGTGCCAGCAGCCAAGGGTCCTGGGGTCCGTGGGAAGAGACCCAGTACTTC.